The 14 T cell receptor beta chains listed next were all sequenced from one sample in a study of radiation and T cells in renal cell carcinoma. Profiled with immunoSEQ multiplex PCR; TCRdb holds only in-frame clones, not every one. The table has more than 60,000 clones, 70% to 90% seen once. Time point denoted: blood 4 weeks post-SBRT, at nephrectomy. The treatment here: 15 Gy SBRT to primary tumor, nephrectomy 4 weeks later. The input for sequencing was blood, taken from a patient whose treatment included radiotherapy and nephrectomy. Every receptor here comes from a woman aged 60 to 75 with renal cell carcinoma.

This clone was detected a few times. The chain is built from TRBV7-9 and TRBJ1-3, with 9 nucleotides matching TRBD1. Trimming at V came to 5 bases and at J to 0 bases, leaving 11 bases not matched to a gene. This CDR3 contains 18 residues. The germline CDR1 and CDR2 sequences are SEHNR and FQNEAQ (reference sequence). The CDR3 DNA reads TGTGCCAGCAGCCCCGGGGGACAGGGACCCAACTCTGGAAACACCATATATTTT. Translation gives CASSPGGQGPNSGNTIYF.

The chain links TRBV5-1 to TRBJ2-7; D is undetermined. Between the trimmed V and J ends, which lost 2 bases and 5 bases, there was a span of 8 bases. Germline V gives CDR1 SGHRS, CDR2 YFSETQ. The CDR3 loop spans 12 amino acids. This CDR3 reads CASSLAPHEQYF. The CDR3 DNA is TGCGCCAGCAGCTTAGCCCCCCACGAGCAGTACTTC.

CDR3 sequence reads: CASSGLVGEVSYNEQFF. The CDR3, as DNA: TGCGCCAGCAGTGGTCTGGTGGGTGAGGTGTCCTACAATGAGCAGTTCTTC. This chain uses TRBV10-2 with TRBJ2-1; D is undetermined. The CDR3 is 17 residues long. Germline CDR1 and CDR2: WSHSY and SAAADI. V was clipped by 4 bases and J by 1 base, with 17 bases between them.

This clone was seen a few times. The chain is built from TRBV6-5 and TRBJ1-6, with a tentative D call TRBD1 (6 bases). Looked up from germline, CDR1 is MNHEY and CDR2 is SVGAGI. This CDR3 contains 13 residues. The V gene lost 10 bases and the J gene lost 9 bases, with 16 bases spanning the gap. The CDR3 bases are TGTGCCACCGGAACAGGGTCGAGTTCACCCCTCCACTTT. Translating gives CATGTGSSSPLHF.

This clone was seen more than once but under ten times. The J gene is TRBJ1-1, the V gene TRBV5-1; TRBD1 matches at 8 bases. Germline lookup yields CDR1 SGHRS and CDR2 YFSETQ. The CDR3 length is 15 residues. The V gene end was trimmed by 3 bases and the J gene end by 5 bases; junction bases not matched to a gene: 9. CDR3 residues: CASSSQGAEGTEAFF. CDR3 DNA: TGCGCCAGCAGCTCGCAGGGGGCCGAGGGGACTGAAGCTTTCTTT.

This CDR3 reads CASSYVGNDGYTF. For the CDR3, the DNA is TGTGCCAGCAGTTACGTAGGGAACGATGGCTACACCTTC. The chain employs TRBV6-6 and TRBJ1-2; D unresolved. Trimming removed 2 bases from V and 6 bases from J, with 10 bases in between. Germline CDR1 and CDR2: MNHNY and SVGAGI (reference sequence). The CDR3 runs to 13 residues.

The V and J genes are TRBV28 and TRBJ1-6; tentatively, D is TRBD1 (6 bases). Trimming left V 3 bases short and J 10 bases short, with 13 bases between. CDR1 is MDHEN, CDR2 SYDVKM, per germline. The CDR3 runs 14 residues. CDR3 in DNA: TGTGCCAGCAGTTTCGGAACAGGGCGCTCACCCCTCCACTTT. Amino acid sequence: CASSFGTGRSPLHF.

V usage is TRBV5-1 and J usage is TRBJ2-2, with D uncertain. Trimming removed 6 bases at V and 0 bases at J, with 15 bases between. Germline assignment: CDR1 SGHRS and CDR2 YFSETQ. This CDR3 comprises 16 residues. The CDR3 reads CASTDSPAANTGELFF. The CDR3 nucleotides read TGCGCCAGCACTGATAGCCCAGCCGCGAACACCGGGGAGCTGTTTTTT.

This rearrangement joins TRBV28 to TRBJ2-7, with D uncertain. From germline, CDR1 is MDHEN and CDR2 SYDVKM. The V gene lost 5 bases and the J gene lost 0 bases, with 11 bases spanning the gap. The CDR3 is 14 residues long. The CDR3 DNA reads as TGTGCCAGCAGTGCTGACCCTACCTCCTACGAGCAGTACTTC. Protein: CASSADPTSYEQYF.

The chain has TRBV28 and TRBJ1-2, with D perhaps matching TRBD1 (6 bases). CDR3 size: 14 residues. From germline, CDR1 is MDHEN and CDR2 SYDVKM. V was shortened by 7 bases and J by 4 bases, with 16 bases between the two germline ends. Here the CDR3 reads CASNPMEGGYGYTF. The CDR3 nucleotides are TGTGCCAGCAACCCCATGGAGGGGGGCTATGGCTACACCTTC.

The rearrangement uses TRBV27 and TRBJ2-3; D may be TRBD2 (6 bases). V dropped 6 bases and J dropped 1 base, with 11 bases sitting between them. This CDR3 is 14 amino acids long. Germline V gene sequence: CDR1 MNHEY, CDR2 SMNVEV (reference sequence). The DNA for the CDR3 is TGTGCCAGCAGACTGACGGGAGGCACAGATACGCAGTATTTT. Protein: CASRLTGGTDTQYF.

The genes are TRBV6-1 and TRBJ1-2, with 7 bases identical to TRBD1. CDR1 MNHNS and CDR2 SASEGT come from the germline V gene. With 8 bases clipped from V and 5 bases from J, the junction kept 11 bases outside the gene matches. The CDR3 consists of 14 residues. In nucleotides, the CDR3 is TGTGCCAGCCACGGGGACAGTTCTGTTTATGGCTACACCTTC. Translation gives CASHGDSSVYGYTF.

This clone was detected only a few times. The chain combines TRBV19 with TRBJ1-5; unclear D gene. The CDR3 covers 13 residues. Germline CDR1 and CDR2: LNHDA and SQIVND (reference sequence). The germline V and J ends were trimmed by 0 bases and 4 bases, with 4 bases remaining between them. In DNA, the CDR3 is TGTGCCAGTAGTATAGATCTGAATCAGCCCCAGCATTTT. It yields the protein CASSIDLNQPQHF.

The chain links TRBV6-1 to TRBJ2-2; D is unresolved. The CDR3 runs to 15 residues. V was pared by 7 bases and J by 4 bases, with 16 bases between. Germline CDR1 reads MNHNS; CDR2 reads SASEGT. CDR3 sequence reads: CASTPRPSGTGELFF. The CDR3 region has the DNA TGTGCCAGCACCCCCCGTCCTAGTGGCACCGGGGAGCTGTTTTTT.